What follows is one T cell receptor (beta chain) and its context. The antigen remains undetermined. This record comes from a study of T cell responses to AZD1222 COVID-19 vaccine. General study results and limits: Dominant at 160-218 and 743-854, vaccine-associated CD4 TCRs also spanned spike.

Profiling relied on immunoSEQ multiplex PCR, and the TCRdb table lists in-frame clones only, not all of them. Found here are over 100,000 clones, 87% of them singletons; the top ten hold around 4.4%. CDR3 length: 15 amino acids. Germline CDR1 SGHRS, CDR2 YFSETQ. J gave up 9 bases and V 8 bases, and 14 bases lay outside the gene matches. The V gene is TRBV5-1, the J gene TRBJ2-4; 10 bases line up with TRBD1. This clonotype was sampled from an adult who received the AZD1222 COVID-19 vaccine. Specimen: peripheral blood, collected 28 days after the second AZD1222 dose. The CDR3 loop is CASSDSGTGDRIQYF. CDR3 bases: TGCGCCAGTAGCGATTCGGGGACAGGGGATCGCATTCAGTACTTC.